The 31 T cell receptor beta chains in this list originate from one sample, sequenced in a study of T cells after somatic rescue of genetic block. This table comes from immunoSEQ multiplex PCR, and its TCRdb copy is limited to in-frame clones, with some not included. The sample consists of some 9,200 clones, around two thirds of them appearing once. Sequencing was performed on peripheral blood mononuclear cells (PBMCs). These receptors came from a boy between 10 and 17 years old.

V gene TRBV2 combines with J gene TRBJ2-7, with TRBD1 matching 8 bases. Germline V gene lookup returns CDR1 SNHLY and CDR2 FYNNEI. V trimming: 6 bases; J trimming: 0 bases; junction bases outside the gene matches: 7. The CDR3 extends over 15 amino acids. Here the CDR3 DNA reads TGTGCCAGCAGCCACAGGGGGAGGAGCTCCTACGAGCAGTACTTC. Amino acid sequence: CASSHRGRSSYEQYF.

The chain couples TRBV10-3 to TRBJ2-3, with 16 bases fitting TRBD2. The CDR3 sequence is 17 residues long. The trim removed 8 bases at V and 1 base at J, leaving 6 bases unmatched. Germline V lookup: CDR1 ENHRY, CDR2 SYGVKD. The CDR3 protein is CAISRGLAGGGTDTQYF. Written as DNA, the CDR3 is TGTGCCATCTCGAGGGGACTAGCGGGAGGGGGCACAGATACGCAGTATTTT.

V and J are TRBV14 and TRBJ2-7; no definite D call. There are 13 residues in the CDR3. Trimming removed 4 bases at V and 5 bases at J, with 12 bases between. Germline CDR1 and CDR2: SGHDN and FVKESK. CDR3 amino acids: CASSLAVGHEQYF. CDR3 nucleotide sequence: TGTGCCAGCAGCCTCGCCGTAGGCCACGAGCAGTACTTC.

The chain links TRBV30 to TRBJ2-3; D ambiguous. In germline, CDR1 is GTSNPN, CDR2 SVGIG (reference sequence). This CDR3 has 12 residues. Trimming left V 2 bases short and J 3 bases short, with 6 bases between. CDR3 sequence (DNA): TGTGCCTGGAGTCCCCTAACAGATACGCAGTATTTT. It codes for CAWSPLTDTQYF.

The chain has TRBV9 and TRBJ2-7; tentative D call: TRBD2 (5 bases). CDR1 is SGDLS and CDR2 is YYNGEE in the germline V gene. The V and J ends lost 4 bases and 0 bases respectively, with 8 bases between them. The CDR3 has 13 residues. This CDR3 reads CASSFGLSYEQYF. Here the CDR3 DNA reads TGTGCCAGCAGCTTCGGACTCTCCTACGAGCAGTACTTC.

The gene calls are TRBV2 and TRBJ2-5; 8 nucleotides match TRBD2. With 5 bases clipped from V and 1 base from J, the junction kept 9 bases outside the gene matches. CDR1 is SNHLY and CDR2 is FYNNEI in the germline V gene. The CDR3 extends over 16 amino acids. CDR3 bases: TGTGCCAGCAGTTCACTACGACTAGCGAGCCAAGAGACCCAGTACTTC. Translation: CASSSLRLASQETQYF. The variable domain in full, completed from reference TRBV2 and TRBJ2-5, reads EPEVTQTPSHQVTQMGQEVILRCVPISNHLYFYWYRQILGQKVEFLVSFYNNEISEKSEIFDDQFSVERPDGSNFTLKIRSTKLEDSAMYFCASSSLRLASQETQYFGPGTRLLVL.

The chain couples TRBV11-2 to TRBJ1-4; maybe TRBD1 (5 bases). Trimming removed 3 bases at V and 8 bases at J, with 13 bases between. Looked up from germline, CDR1 is SGHAT and CDR2 is FQNNGV. This CDR3 contains 14 residues. The CDR3 region is CASSFTRAGEKLFF. For the CDR3, the DNA is TGTGCCAGCAGCTTTACTAGGGCAGGGGAAAAACTGTTTTTT. The full variable domain, completed using reference TRBV11-2 and TRBJ1-4, is EAGVAQSPRYKIIEKRQSVAFWCNPISGHATLYWYQQILGQGPKLLIQFQNNGVVDDSQLPKDRFSAERLKGVDSTLKIQPAKLEDSAVYLCASSFTRAGEKLFFGSGTQLSVL.

The chain is built from TRBV19 and TRBJ2-6, with 10 positions matching TRBD1. Germline V gene lookup returns CDR1 LNHDA and CDR2 SQIVND (reference sequence). The CDR3 sequence is 18 residues long. V gave up 7 bases and J gave up 0 bases; unmatched junction bases: 9. The CDR3 region is CASTPGQGVNSGANVLTF. The CDR3 bases are TGTGCCAGTACTCCAGGACAGGGGGTTAACTCTGGGGCCAACGTCCTGACTTTC.

The gene calls are TRBV6-1 and TRBJ1-3; D remains unclear. The CDR3 has 13 residues. V was trimmed by 7 bases and J by 2 bases, leaving 9 bases between them. CDR1 MNHNS and CDR2 SASEGT come from the germline V gene. The CDR3 region is CASILGPGNTIYF. For the CDR3, the DNA is TGTGCCAGCATATTAGGTCCTGGAAACACCATATATTTT.

The rearrangement joins TRBV7-6 to TRBJ2-3; 7 bases map to TRBD2. V was pared by 1 base and J by 0 bases, with 10 bases of the junction left unmatched. Germline assignment: CDR1 SGHVS and CDR2 FNYEAQ. The CDR3 has 18 amino acids. Here the CDR3 DNA reads TGTGCCAGCAGCTTAGTCCCTAGCGGCAGACCTAGCACAGATACGCAGTATTTT. Translation gives CASSLVPSGRPSTDTQYF.

V and J are TRBV6-8 and TRBJ1-2, with D possibly TRBD1 on 6 matching bases. The CDR3 covers 14 residues. Trimming took off 5 bases at V and 8 bases at J, with 18 bases between the two ends. Germline V lookup: CDR1 MNHGY, CDR2 SAAAGT. The CDR3, as DNA: TGTGCCAGCAGTCTCTCCTCCAGGGGCAGGGGCTACACCTTC. Its protein is CASSLSSRGRGYTF.

This chain connects TRBV28 to TRBJ1-3; D gene ambiguous. This CDR3 has 14 amino acids. CDR1 MDHEN and CDR2 SYDVKM come from the germline V gene. With 6 bases removed from V and 0 bases from J, the gap between germline ends came to 9 bases. The CDR3 DNA reads TGTGCCAGCAGGGTCGCCCCCTCTGGAAACACCATATATTTT. Its translation: CASRVAPSGNTIYF.

CDR3 amino acids: CASRPLMDSSYEQYF. In DNA, the CDR3 is TGTGCCAGCAGACCCCTAATGGACAGTTCCTACGAGCAGTACTTC. This chain links TRBV7-9 with TRBJ2-7, with TRBD1 as a possible D gene (6 bases). The CDR3 totals 15 residues. CDR1 and CDR2 from the germline V gene are SEHNR and FQNEAQ (reference sequence). V gave up 6 bases and J gave up 1 base, with 16 bases separating them.

The V call is TRBV28, the J call TRBJ1-6; 7 bases match TRBD1. This CDR3 is 15 amino acids long. Looked up from germline, CDR1 is MDHEN and CDR2 is SYDVKM. V lost 5 bases to trimming and J lost 6 bases; unmatched junction nucleotides: 7. As DNA, the CDR3 is TGTGCCAGCAGTCACCAGACAGGGTTTAATTCACCCCTCCACTTT. This encodes CASSHQTGFNSPLHF.

This clone occurred once. The V gene is TRBV5-6, the J gene TRBJ2-7; D is undetermined. The germline CDR1 and CDR2 sequences are SGHDT and YYEEEE. V lost 3 bases to trimming and J lost 9 bases, with 16 bases between them. CDR3 length: 13 residues. CDR3 amino acids: CASSSGPATVQYF. CDR3 nucleotide sequence: TGTGCCAGCAGCTCCGGGCCAGCAACCGTGCAGTACTTC.

The V and J genes are TRBV5-1 and TRBJ2-5; 7 bases are a match to TRBD1. The germline gives CDR1 SGHRS, CDR2 YFSETQ. The CDR3 totals 16 residues. J gave up 2 bases and V 5 bases, and 12 bases lay outside the gene matches. The CDR3 spells CASSSWDSSSQETQYF. DNA of the CDR3: TGCGCCAGCAGTTCCTGGGACAGTTCGTCACAAGAGACCCAGTACTTC.

The chain recombines TRBV28 with TRBJ2-1; 14 nucleotides align to TRBD2. J gave up 5 bases and V 6 bases, and 12 bases lay outside the gene matches. Per germline, CDR1 MDHEN and CDR2 SYDVKM. This CDR3 has 18 residues. The CDR3 DNA reads as TGTGCCAGCAGCAGAGAGGGGACTAGCGGGGGATATGACAATGAGCAGTTCTTC. Protein sequence: CASSREGTSGGYDNEQFF.

The chain has TRBV5-1 and TRBJ2-5; D is undetermined. CDR3 size: 12 residues. Germline CDR1 SGHRS, CDR2 YFSETQ. Trimming took off 0 bases at V and 5 bases at J, with 5 bases between the two ends. The CDR3 spells CASSLASETQYF. CDR3 DNA: TGCGCCAGCAGCTTGGCCTCGGAGACCCAGTACTTC.

As regards this clone: The sample carries other DNA sequences with the same CDR3. CDR3 coding DNA: TGTGCCAGCAGTTACGGCCAGGGGAACTATGGCTACACCTTC. Its translation is CASSYGQGNYGYTF. The V call is TRBV6-5, the J call TRBJ1-2, with a tentative D call TRBD1 (6 bases). The CDR3 extends over 14 amino acids. Germline CDR1 is MNHEY and CDR2 is SVGAGI. The V and J ends lost 2 bases and 2 bases respectively, with 9 bases between them.

This sequence joins TRBV11-3 and TRBJ2-1; D is unclear. V lost 4 bases to trimming and J lost 5 bases, with 9 bases between them. CDR3 length: 13 amino acids. Germline values: CDR1 SGHNT, CDR2 YENEEA. The CDR3 coding sequence is TGTGCCAGCAGCTCTACTATCGACAATGAGCAGTTCTTC. This gives the protein CASSSTIDNEQFF.

The chain employs TRBV7-9 and TRBJ2-7, with D possibly matching TRBD1 (5 bases). Per the germline V gene, CDR1 is SEHNR and CDR2 is FQNEAQ (reference sequence). Trimming stripped 2 bases from V and 2 bases from J, with 10 bases between. The CDR3 sequence is 14 residues long. The DNA of the CDR3 is TGTGCCAGCAGCTTACCCAGGGAACCCTACGAGCAGTACTTC. The encoded protein is CASSLPREPYEQYF.

The chain joins TRBV2 to TRBJ2-3; D not resolved. CDR1 SNHLY and CDR2 FYNNEI come from the germline V gene. With 4 bases removed from V and 3 bases from J, the gap between germline ends came to 5 bases. The CDR3 is made up of 12 amino acids. In nucleotides, the CDR3 is TGTGCCAGCAGTGGGATGACAGATACGCAGTATTTT. The encoded protein is CASSGMTDTQYF.

This chain connects TRBV19 to TRBJ2-5; weak D call: TRBD1 (6 bases). There are 14 residues in the CDR3. Germline assignment: CDR1 LNHDA and CDR2 SQIVND (reference sequence). The V end lost 3 bases, the J end lost 2 bases, and 10 bases lay between the germline ends. Here the CDR3 DNA reads TGTGCCAGTAGTATGGTCAGGGGTCAAGAGACCCAGTACTTC. It encodes CASSMVRGQETQYF.

The chain joins TRBV25-1 to TRBJ2-5, with 12 nucleotides matching TRBD2. Trimming at V came to 1 base and at J to 2 bases, leaving 8 bases not matched to a gene. The CDR3 is made up of 18 amino acids. CDR1 is MGHDK, CDR2 SYGVNS, per germline. In nucleotides, the CDR3 is TGTGCCAGCAGTGAATGGGCTAGCGGGAGGGTGGGTCAAGAGACCCAGTACTTC. Protein product: CASSEWASGRVGQETQYF.

The V and J genes are TRBV4-2 and TRBJ2-5, with 9 bases matching TRBD2. The CDR3 length is 17 residues. The germline CDR1 and CDR2 sequences are LGHNA and YNFKEQ. V was pared by 1 base and J by 2 bases, with 8 bases of the junction left unmatched. The CDR3 protein is CASSQVGRGGTQETQYF. The CDR3 bases are TGTGCCAGCAGCCAAGTCGGGCGGGGGGGTACTCAAGAGACCCAGTACTTC.

The V and J genes are TRBV28 and TRBJ2-7, with TRBD1 matching over 8 bases. This CDR3 contains 15 residues. With 6 bases clipped from V and 1 base from J, the junction kept 8 bases outside the gene matches. Germline assignment: CDR1 MDHEN and CDR2 SYDVKM. CDR3 nucleotides: TGTGCCAGCAGGTTAGGACAGGGTAGATCCTACGAGCAGTACTTC. It translates to CASRLGQGRSYEQYF. Full variable domain (remainder filled in from reference TRBV28 and TRBJ2-7): DVKVTQSSRYLVKRTGEKVFLECVQDMDHENMFWYRQDPGLGLRLIYFSYDVKMKEKGDIPEGYSVSREKKERFSLILESASTNQTSMYLCASRLGQGRSYEQYFGPGTRLTVT.

The CDR3 sequence: CASSRTGTGVEKLFF. CDR3 DNA: TGCGCCAGCAGCCGGACCGGGACAGGGGTGGAAAAACTGTTTTTT. The chain uses TRBV4-1 and TRBJ1-4, with TRBD1 matching over 10 bases. The V segment lost 4 bases and the J segment 8 bases; nucleotides outside the gene matches: 7. Germline V gene lookup returns CDR1 MGHRA and CDR2 YSYEKL. CDR3 size: 15 residues.

This rearrangement joins TRBV7-3 to TRBJ2-5; D may be TRBD1 (6 bases). Germline V gene sequence: CDR1 SGHTA, CDR2 FQGTGA. The V gene lost 5 bases and the J gene lost 5 bases, with 15 bases spanning the gap. The CDR3 spans 14 residues. CDR3 sequence (DNA): TGTGCCAGCAGCCTCTCCGGGACATATGAGACCCAGTACTTC. Translating it yields CASSLSGTYETQYF.

The CDR3 loop is CASSWGVLNIQYF. The CDR3 DNA is TGTGCCAGCAGTTGGGGAGTATTAAACATTCAGTACTTC. The rearrangement links TRBV2 to TRBJ2-4; a weak D match, TRBD2 (5 bases). CDR3 length equals 13 residues. Trimming took off 5 bases at V and 6 bases at J, with 11 bases between the two ends. Germline V gene data show CDR1 as SNHLY and CDR2 as FYNNEI.

This clone was seen a handful of times. This chain connects TRBV19 to TRBJ1-3; 7 bases map to TRBD1. Germline values: CDR1 LNHDA, CDR2 SQIVND (reference sequence). The CDR3 totals 16 residues. V was clipped by 5 bases and J by 0 bases; unmatched bases: 7. CDR3 nucleotides: TGTGCCAGTAGTCCCTGGGACAGTGGCTCTGGAAACACCATATATTTT. Encoded protein: CASSPWDSGSGNTIYF. Complete variable domain (other parts from reference TRBV19 and TRBJ1-3): DGGITQSPKYLFRKEGQNVTLSCEQNLNHDAMYWYRQDPGQGLRLIYYSQIVNDFQKGDIAEGYSVSREKKESFPLTVTSAQKNPTAFYLCASSPWDSGSGNTIYFGEGSWLTVV.

The genes are TRBV18 and TRBJ1-1; unclear D gene. The CDR3 is 13 amino acids. CDR1 and CDR2 (germline): KGHSH, LQKENI. Trimming removed 8 bases from V and 1 base from J, with 11 bases in between. This chain's CDR3 is CASRVDGNTEAFF. Here the CDR3 DNA reads TGTGCCAGCAGAGTGGATGGGAACACTGAAGCTTTCTTT. Supplemented by reference TRBV18 and TRBJ1-1, the full variable domain reads NAGVMQNPRHLVRRRGQEARLRCSPMKGHSHVYWYRQLPEEGLKFMVYLQKENIIDESGMPKERFSAEFPKEGPSILRIQQVVRGDSAAYFCASRVDGNTEAFFGQGTRLTVV.